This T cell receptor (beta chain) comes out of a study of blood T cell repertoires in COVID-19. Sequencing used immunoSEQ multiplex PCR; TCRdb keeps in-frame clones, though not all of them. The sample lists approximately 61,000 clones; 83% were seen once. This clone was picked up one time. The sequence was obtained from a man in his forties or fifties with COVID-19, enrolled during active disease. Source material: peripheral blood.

The CDR3 is CASSRALGRSAARGNEQFF. In DNA form, the CDR3 reads TGTGCCAGCAGCCGAGCCCTGGGCAGGTCCGCCGCGCGAGGGAATGAGCAGTTCTTC. V and J are TRBV7-9 and TRBJ2-1, with D maybe TRBD2 (5 bases). The length of the CDR3 is 19 residues. V was cut by 5 bases and J by 7 bases, with 30 bases left in between. Germline V gives CDR1 SEHNR, CDR2 FQNEAQ (reference sequence).